The 27 T cell receptor beta chains below come from one sample, sequenced in a study of vaccination and CD4 T cells after COVID-19. Sequenced with the Oncomine TCR Beta short-read assay was DNA taken from cultured CD4+ T cells. MiXCR, run by TCRdb on the PCR reads, gives a single entry per CDR3 protein. This repertoire shows about 4,200 distinct CDR3 sequences, roughly 34% found once; its top ten account for about 25%. Noted treatment: approximately nine-day PBMC culture with coronavirus spike peptide pools or control peptides (ViraFEST assay). These CD4+ T cells came from an unexposed donor, sampled before the COVID-19 pandemic (2011-2018). These receptors' antigens are unknown. The sample comprised CD4+ T cells from blood, cultured in vitro. These receptor sequences come from a human donor in good health.

This clonotype showed up just a few times. This rearrangement joins TRBV7-2 to TRBJ2-7, with D perhaps TRBD2 (5 bases). CDR1 is SGHTA and CDR2 is FQGNSA in the germline V gene. V was clipped by 4 bases and J by 3 bases, with 19 bases between them. The CDR3 length is 16 residues. CDR3 loop: CASSSSLTHRGYEQYF. Written as DNA, the CDR3 is TGTGCCAGCAGCTCTTCCCTGACTCACCGGGGCTACGAGCAGTACTTC.

DNA for the CDR3: TGTGCCAGCTCGTCTGGCTACTCCTACGAGCAGTACTTC. As protein: CASSSGYSYEQYF. The chain combines TRBV6-1 with TRBJ2-7, with unresolved D. Trimming took off 8 bases at V and 0 bases at J, with 11 bases between the two ends. The CDR3 has 13 residues. In germline, CDR1 is MNHNS, CDR2 SASEGT.

J is TRBJ2-1 and V is TRBV19; 13 bases are shared with TRBD2. In germline, CDR1 is LNHDA, CDR2 SQIVND (reference sequence). After removal of 4 bases from V and 6 bases from J, the junction contained 6 bases not matched to a gene. The CDR3 is made up of 16 amino acids. CDR3 DNA sequence: TGTGCCAGTAGTAGGACTAGCGGGGGCCTAATCAATGAGCAGTTCTTC. It is translated as CASSRTSGGLINEQFF.

This clonotype has a handful of counts. The genes are TRBV6-2 or TRBV6-3 and TRBJ2-5, with D unresolved. This CDR3 is built from 13 residues. The ends were cut back, 4 bases at V and 2 bases at J, with 8 bases in the middle. Germline CDR1 and CDR2: MNHEY and SVGEGT. The CDR3 coding sequence is TGTGCCAGCAGTTCCCGCGAACAAGAGACCCAGTACTTC. This translates into CASSSREQETQYF.

The chain recombines TRBV6-1 with TRBJ2-3; no firm D call. Trimming left V 6 bases short and J 2 bases short, with 18 bases between. The length of the CDR3 is 16 residues. Germline V lookup: CDR1 MNHNS, CDR2 SASEGT. CDR3 bases: TGTGCCAGCAGAGCTAATCCCCTTATCCCCACAGATACGCAGTATTTT. Protein product: CASRANPLIPTDTQYF.

The chain uses TRBV5-1 and TRBJ2-6; D is perhaps TRBD1 (6 bases). Germline loops: CDR1 SGHRS, CDR2 YFSETQ. Trimming took off 1 base at V and 4 bases at J, with 12 bases between the two ends. The CDR3 runs 16 residues. In DNA, the CDR3 is TGCGCCAGCAGCTTGCGGACAGCGGAGGGGGCCAACGTCCTGACTTTC. This gives the protein CASSLRTAEGANVLTF.

This clonotype has a handful of counts. This chain links TRBV20-1 with TRBJ2-1; D is possibly TRBD2 (7 bases). V shed 6 bases and J shed 3 bases, with 15 bases lying between them. Germline CDR1 reads DFQATT; CDR2 reads SNEGSKA (reference sequence). The CDR3 runs 14 residues. The CDR3 here is CSARGGQNYNEQFF. For the CDR3, the DNA is TGCAGTGCCCGCGGGGGCCAGAACTACAATGAGCAGTTCTTC.

V usage is TRBV7-3 and J usage is TRBJ1-6; D is perhaps TRBD1 (5 bases). The CDR3 length is 13 residues. Trimming left V 5 bases short and J 7 bases short, with 9 bases between. CDR1 is SGHTA, CDR2 FQGTGA, per germline. CDR3 sequence: CASSTKGNSPLHF. The CDR3 DNA is TGTGCCAGCAGCACAAAGGGGAATTCACCCCTCCACTTT.

This clonotype was picked up a small number of times. The chain combines TRBV11-2 with TRBJ1-2; maybe TRBD1 (5 bases). The V gene lost 5 bases and the J gene lost 3 bases, with 7 bases spanning the gap. The CDR3 loop spans 12 amino acids. The germline V gene encodes CDR1 SGHAT and CDR2 FQNNGV. The CDR3 DNA follows: TGTGCCAGCAGCCCACAGGACTATGGCTACACCTTC. Translated: CASSPQDYGYTF.

This chain connects TRBV3-1 to TRBJ1-2, with 8 bases identical to TRBD1. The junction had 5 bases not matched to a gene; V was cut back by 2 bases and J by 3 bases. Germline-derived CDR1 and CDR2 are LGHDT and YNNKEL (reference sequence). CDR3 length: 15 residues. The CDR3 DNA sequence: TGTGCCAGCAGCCAACAGGGGGCGGAAGACTATGGCTACACCTTC. Translation: CASSQQGAEDYGYTF.

This clonotype turned up a few times. The chain combines TRBV7-8 with TRBJ1-5, with no clear D. The V and J ends lost 3 bases and 8 bases respectively, with 11 bases between them. Germline CDR1 reads SGHVS; CDR2 reads FQNEAQ. The length of the CDR3 is 13 residues. The CDR3 region has the DNA TGTGCCAGCAGCTTTGGCCTAAGGGAGCCCCAGCATTTT. As protein: CASSFGLREPQHF.

CDR3 in amino acids: CASSEVPTETQYF. DNA of the CDR3: TGTGCCAGCAGTGAAGTTCCTACAGAGACCCAGTACTTC. This chain links TRBV6-1 with TRBJ2-5; no firm D call. V lost 1 base and J 4 bases, leaving 7 bases between the germline ends. Germline assignment: CDR1 MNHNS and CDR2 SASEGT. CDR3 size: 13 residues.

V and J are TRBV10-3 and TRBJ2-7; unclear D gene. The germline gives CDR1 ENHRY, CDR2 SYGVKD. The V end lost 6 bases, the J end lost 4 bases, and 13 bases lay between the germline ends. This CDR3 contains 13 residues. The CDR3 protein is CAIRTPPAYEQYF. The CDR3 coding sequence is TGTGCCATCAGGACACCGCCTGCGTACGAGCAGTACTTC.

This clonotype was seen more than once but under ten times. The chain carries TRBV6-1 and TRBJ1-5; 7 bases are shared with TRBD1. From germline, CDR1 is MNHNS and CDR2 SASEGT. The CDR3 is made up of 15 amino acids. The junction had 12 bases not matched to a gene; V was cut back by 10 bases and J by 3 bases. CDR3 coding DNA: TGTGCCATCCGAAACCGGGACAGACCCAATCAGCCCCAGCATTTT. The encoded protein is CAIRNRDRPNQPQHF.

The CDR3 sequence is CASSVSGRGTEAFF. CDR3 DNA sequence: TGTGCCAGCTCGGTGAGTGGCAGGGGTACTGAAGCTTTCTTT. V gene TRBV18 combines with J gene TRBJ1-1; a weak D match, TRBD1 (6 bases). The V end lost 6 bases, the J end lost 5 bases, and 16 bases lay between the germline ends. Germline CDR1 KGHSH, CDR2 LQKENI. This CDR3 region has 14 residues.

The chain carries TRBV6-2 or TRBV6-3 and TRBJ2-1; D may be TRBD2 (6 bases). The CDR3 totals 15 residues. Germline V gives CDR1 MNHEY, CDR2 SVGEGT. Trimming cost V 0 bases and J 8 bases, with 14 bases left between them. The CDR3 DNA sequence: TGTGCCAGCAGTTACTCGGGCGGGGAGTCGGATGAGCAGTTCTTC. It yields the protein CASSYSGGESDEQFF.

The CDR3 DNA is TGTGCCAGCAGCTTAGCGGACAGTCCCGAAGCTTTCTTT. Amino acid sequence: CASSLADSPEAFF. The chain links TRBV7-9 to TRBJ1-1; a weak D match, TRBD1 (6 bases). CDR1 SEHNR and CDR2 FQNEAQ come from the germline V gene (reference sequence). The CDR3 is 13 residues long. The V and J ends lost 0 bases and 8 bases respectively, with 10 bases between them.

This clonotype has a handful of counts. This chain links TRBV7-2 with TRBJ2-5, with 7 bases matching TRBD1. The CDR3 has 14 amino acids. Looked up from germline, CDR1 is SGHTA and CDR2 is FQGNSA. Trimming at V came to 2 bases and at J to 1 base, leaving 1 base not matched to a gene. CDR3: CASSLPGGQETQYF. Written as DNA, the CDR3 is TGTGCCAGCAGCTTACCAGGGGGCCAAGAGACCCAGTACTTC.

This clonotype was picked up one time. The chain joins TRBV5-4 to TRBJ2-1, with D tentatively TRBD1 (8 bases). CDR1 is SGHNT and CDR2 is YYREEE in the germline V gene (reference sequence). Trimming took 7 bases from V and 8 from J, leaving 22 bases between them. The CDR3 extends over 15 amino acids. The CDR3 reads CASGQGGLYGYEQFF. The CDR3 coding sequence is TGTGCCAGCGGACAGGGAGGGCTTTATGGGTATGAGCAGTTCTTC.

This sequence joins TRBV15 and TRBJ1-6; D is perhaps TRBD1 (5 bases). The CDR3 spans 14 residues. Trimming cost V 0 bases and J 8 bases, with 8 bases left between them. The germline gives CDR1 LNHNV, CDR2 YYDKDF (reference sequence). CDR3 sequence reads: CATSRERGDSPLHF. As DNA, the CDR3 is TGTGCCACCAGCAGAGAAAGGGGAGATTCACCCCTCCACTTT.

The chain couples TRBV6-1 to TRBJ2-7, with TRBD1 identical over 10 bases. CDR1 is MNHNS, CDR2 SASEGT, per germline. This CDR3 has 12 amino acids. Unmatched junction bases numbered 1, after V lost 7 bases and J lost 4 bases. The CDR3 reads CASKDRGYEQYF. The CDR3 nucleotides read TGTGCCAGCAAGGACAGGGGGTACGAGCAGTACTTC.

The chain is built from TRBV6-5 and TRBJ2-2, with unresolved D. This CDR3 spans 16 amino acids. The germline V gene has CDR1 MNHEY and CDR2 SVGAGI. Trimming shortened V by 0 bases and J by 1 base, and 9 bases separated the two germline ends. The CDR3 DNA reads as TGTGCCAGCAGTTACTCGGGCCGGCTGAACACCGGGGAGCTGTTTTTT. It translates to CASSYSGRLNTGELFF.

By share of the sample, this clonotype is medium-sized. CDR3 bases: TGTGCCAGCAGTTCCGGGACAGTCAATCAGCCCCAGCATTTT. It specifies CASSSGTVNQPQHF. The gene calls are TRBV6-5 and TRBJ1-5; 7 bases align to TRBD1. The junction had 3 bases not matched to a gene; V was cut back by 4 bases and J by 3 bases. CDR3 length: 14 residues. The germline gives CDR1 MNHEY, CDR2 SVGAGI.

V usage is TRBV7-9 and J usage is TRBJ2-1, with TRBD1 identical over 7 bases. CDR1 is SEHNR and CDR2 is FQNEAQ in the germline V gene (reference sequence). The length of the CDR3 is 13 residues. Germline trimming cut 5 bases from V and 8 bases from J; bases unmatched to any gene: 6. CDR3 coding DNA: TGTGCCAGCAGCCTGACAGGGTTCCATGAGCAGTTCTTC. Its translation is CASSLTGFHEQFF.

The chain recombines TRBV20-1 with TRBJ1-2; D possibly corresponds to TRBD1 (6 bases). Germline CDR1 reads DFQATT; CDR2 reads SNEGSKA (reference sequence). Trimming took 3 bases from V and 7 from J, leaving 18 bases between them. The CDR3 runs to 14 residues. The CDR3 loop is CSARTWEQGRGYTF. In DNA, the CDR3 is TGCAGTGCTAGGACCTGGGAACAGGGACGTGGCTACACCTTC.

This clonotype was detected only a few times. The chain has TRBV7-8 and TRBJ1-5; 9 nucleotides agree with TRBD1. The CDR3 length is 15 residues. Germline CDR1 SGHVS, CDR2 FQNEAQ. Germline trimming cut 5 bases from V and 4 bases from J; bases unmatched to any gene: 6. CDR3 in amino acids: CASSPGTGRNQPQHF. For the CDR3, the DNA is TGTGCCAGCAGCCCGGGGACAGGGAGGAATCAGCCCCAGCATTTT.

This clonotype was seen a handful of times. The chain uses TRBV27 and TRBJ1-1, with D unresolved. CDR1 is MNHEY and CDR2 is SMNVEV in the germline V gene (reference sequence). The V end lost 6 bases, the J end lost 0 bases, and 11 bases lay between the germline ends. The CDR3 is 14 amino acids. The CDR3 DNA reads as TGTGCCAGCAGCCCTGGACGAATGAACACTGAAGCTTTCTTT. Its translation is CASSPGRMNTEAFF.